A selection of T cell receptor beta chains follows, all from one sample in a study of blood T cells in healthy people across ages. TCRdb fed the 5' RACE reads into MiXCR, producing one record per CDR3 protein. Of some 800,000 distinct CDR3 sequences listed, 20% to 30% are singletons. The sample was also linked to a second study, of T cells of mothers and their children.

Source material: blood. These receptor sequences come from a boy aged 5-17 years in good health. CDR3s include the opening cysteine and the closing phenylalanine or tryptophan. Fields, in order: clone size, D gene, V gene, J gene, CDR3 DNA, CDR3 protein. D genes are given only for firm matches. Rows give clone size only sometimes, using once, few, many, or a class for an expanded clone.

few,TRBD2,TRBV29-1,TRBJ2-3,TGCAGCCCGACGTCCGCGCGGGAGTTAGATACGCAGTATTTT,CSPTSARELDTQYF
.,.,TRBV29-1,TRBJ1-1,TGCAGCGGCAGAGCCGCTTTTGGGGGGAGCACTGAAGCTTTCTTT,CSGRAAFGGSTEAFF
.,.,TRBV28,TRBJ2-4,TGTGCCAGCAGTTTCAGGGACTCGACCAAAAACATTCAGTACTTC,CASSFRDSTKNIQYF
.,.,TRBV28,TRBJ2-7,TGTGCCAGCAGTCCCTTGGGGGTTCAGGGCGAGCAGTACTTC,CASSPLGVQGEQYF
few,TRBD2,TRBV6-2/TRBV6-3,TRBJ2-1,TGTGCCAGCAGGGCACTAGCGGACTACAATGAGCAGTTCTTC,CASRALADYNEQFF
.,.,TRBV5-6,TRBJ1-4,TGTGCCAGCAGCTTCTTACGGGTCTCAACTAATGAAAAACTGTTTTTT,CASSFLRVSTNEKLFF
few,.,TRBV4-3,TRBJ2-3,TGCGCCAGCAGCCACCCGGCGGGAACTAGTGCAGATACGCAGTATTTT,CASSHPAGTSADTQYF
.,.,TRBV28,TRBJ2-2,TGTGCCAGCAGTTTAATCAGGGGAGCCGGGGAGCTGTTTTTT,CASSLIRGAGELFF
.,.,TRBV29-1,TRBJ2-1,TGCAGCGTTGATCGGGGCGGCAATGAGCAGTTCTTC,CSVDRGGNEQFF
.,.,TRBV5-6,TRBJ2-5,TGTGCCAGCAGCACTACCCGGGACTCTGAGACCCAGTACTTC,CASSTTRDSETQYF
.,TRBD1,TRBV7-2,TRBJ2-7,TGTGCCAGCAGCTACACCGGGACAGGGATCTACGAGCAGTACTTC,CASSYTGTGIYEQYF
few,.,TRBV7-2,TRBJ2-7,TGTGCCAGCAGCTTAGATGAGGTCTCCTACGAGCAGTACTTC,CASSLDEVSYEQYF
.,TRBD1,TRBV15,TRBJ1-1,TGTGCCACCAGCAGAAAAAGGACAGGGGATCGTACTGAAGCTTTCTTT,CATSRKRTGDRTEAFF
.,.,TRBV4-3,TRBJ2-1,TGCGCCAGCAGCCAAGTCCGGGGAGACGCAAACAATGAGCAGTTCTTC,CASSQVRGDANNEQFF
many,TRBD2,TRBV4-1,TRBJ2-1,TGCGCCAGCAGCCTATTTAGCGGGGGGGCCTCCAATGAGCAGTTCTTC,CASSLFSGGASNEQFF
.,TRBD2,TRBV5-1,TRBJ2-1,TGCGCCAGCAGCTTGTGGCCTAGCGGCGAAGACAATGAGCAGTTCTTC,CASSLWPSGEDNEQFF
.,.,TRBV29-1,TRBJ1-5,TGCAGCGTTGTCCCGTCGAACGGGCCCCAGCATTTT,CSVVPSNGPQHF
few,.,TRBV30,TRBJ2-1,TGTGCCTGGAGTGTAGCCACCTACTACAATGAGCAGTTCTTC,CAWSVATYYNEQFF
few,.,TRBV10-3,TRBJ2-5,TGTGCCATCAGTGATGAGGGGGAGACCCAGTACTTC,CAISDEGETQYF
.,TRBD1,TRBV12-3/TRBV12-4,TRBJ1-1,TGTGCCAGCAGTTCGACAGGGGTTGGGAACACTGAAGCTTTCTTT,CASSSTGVGNTEAFF
.,.,TRBV9,TRBJ1-3,TGTGCCAGCAGCTCTAAGGGAGATGCGGTGGAAGACACCATATATTTT,CASSSKGDAVEDTIYF
few,TRBD1,TRBV7-6,TRBJ1-2,TGTGCCAGCAGCTTAGCTCAGGGGGCCAACTATGGCTACACCTTC,CASSLAQGANYGYTF
few,.,TRBV12-3/TRBV12-4,TRBJ2-5,TGTGCCAGCAGCCAAAATCCGGGTACAGTGGGAGAGACCCAGTACTTC,CASSQNPGTVGETQYF
.,TRBD1,TRBV5-6,TRBJ2-7,TGTGCCAGCAGCTTCGGACAGGGTTTCCGCGAGCAGTACTTC,CASSFGQGFREQYF
.,.,TRBV29-1,TRBJ1-2,TGCAGCGTTGAAAGACCATCTAACTATGGCTACACCTTC,CSVERPSNYGYTF
.,TRBD1,TRBV7-2,TRBJ2-6,TGTGCCAGCAGCTTAACGGGACAGGGGGCTGGGGCCAACGTCCTGACTTTC,CASSLTGQGAGANVLTF
few,.,TRBV4-1,TRBJ1-4,TGCGCCAGCAGCCAAATAGGTAGTATGGAGGAAAAACTGTTTTTT,CASSQIGSMEEKLFF
few,.,TRBV6-5,TRBJ1-4,TGTGCCAGCAGTTACTACGGTCGGTACGAACCTTCGAGTGAAAAACTGTTTTTT,CASSYYGRYEPSSEKLFF
.,TRBD1,TRBV28,TRBJ2-6,TGTGCCAGCAGCTTCACAGGGGCGTATTACTCTGGGGCCAACGTCCTGACTTTC,CASSFTGAYYSGANVLTF
.,TRBD1,TRBV24-1,TRBJ2-2,TGTGCCACCAGTGACCCTGGACAGGGGGGCACCGGGGAGCTGTTTTTT,CATSDPGQGGTGELFF
few,.,TRBV10-3,TRBJ1-2,TGTGCCATCAGTGAGTCGGGGGGCGAAAGAGGCTACACCTTC,CAISESGGERGYTF
.,.,TRBV20-1,TRBJ2-2,TGCAGTGCTAGCCCGGGGCTGAACACCGGGGAGCTGTTTTTT,CSASPGLNTGELFF
.,.,TRBV7-3,TRBJ1-2,TGTGCCAGCAGCTTATCCCCGGACAGTAACTATGGCTACACCTTC,CASSLSPDSNYGYTF
.,TRBD2,TRBV20-1,TRBJ2-2,TGCAGTGCCGGGAGCGGGAGGGACACCGGGGAGCTGTTTTTT,CSAGSGRDTGELFF
.,TRBD2,TRBV12-3/TRBV12-4,TRBJ2-6,TGTGCCAGCAGCCACGGGACTAGCGGGAGGTGGTCCGGGGCCAACGTCCTGACTTTC,CASSHGTSGRWSGANVLTF
few,.,TRBV6-6,TRBJ1-1,TGTGCCAGCAGTGAGACAGATACGGGGGCTTTCTTT,CASSETDTGAFF
.,TRBD1,TRBV19,TRBJ1-2,TGTGCCAGTAGCCCTGACAGGGGGCAGGTTCTTGGCTACACCTTC,CASSPDRGQVLGYTF
.,.,TRBV29-1,TRBJ1-2,TGCAGCGTTGGTCAAGGATTGGTGTTGGGGGTTGGCTACACCTTC,CSVGQGLVLGVGYTF
.,TRBD2,TRBV28,TRBJ2-7,TGTGCCAGCAGCGGGGGGGTGAAGGCCCTCTACGAGCAGTACTTC,CASSGGVKALYEQYF
.,.,TRBV28,TRBJ1-2,TGTGCCAGCAGCCTGGGGCCCAGGGGTCTCGGCTACACCTTC,CASSLGPRGLGYTF
.,.,TRBV27,TRBJ1-3,TGTGCCAGCAGTATACCCGGGCCTCAACACTCTGGAAACACCATATATTTT,CASSIPGPQHSGNTIYF
few,TRBD1,TRBV28,TRBJ1-5,TGTGCCAGCAGCGCAGAGGGGGCCCTTAGTTTCGGTCAGCCCCAGCATTTT,CASSAEGALSFGQPQHF
few,.,TRBV7-9,TRBJ1-3,TGTGCCAGCAGCACGACTCAGGGGCACGGAAACACCATATATTTT,CASSTTQGHGNTIYF
few,.,TRBV10-3,TRBJ1-2,TGTGCCATCAGTGAGTCGAGACGGAACTATGGCTACACCTTC,CAISESRRNYGYTF
.,.,TRBV9,TRBJ2-1,TGTGCCGGCAGCGTATATGAACAGTACAATGAGCAGTTCTTC,CAGSVYEQYNEQFF